This TCR beta chain was captured by sequencing in a study of T cells in Graves' hyperthyroidism and ophthalmopathy. The overall study: Peripheral blood collection took place at initial diagnosis, before any treatment.

The sample holds many counts of this clonotype. Amplified TCR beta CDR3 regions came from RNA transcripts. Carried out on the TCR CDR3, a first-round RT-PCR used the HTBI primer set. Each CDR3 protein is one row after TCRdb ran MiXCR on the multiplex PCR reads. The repertoire consists of over 350,000 distinct CDR3 sequences, with about 15% occurring once and the leading ten covering roughly an eighth. Fresh peripheral blood, 10 ml, was the source of the PBMCs. With V trimmed by 1 base and J by 6 bases, 6 bases remained unmatched. The CDR3 consists of 14 residues. The germline V gene has CDR1 MNHEY and CDR2 SMNVEV (reference sequence).

This sequence joins TRBV27 and TRBJ2-7; TRBD2 matches 7 bases. The origin of this receptor is a man between 18 and 29 years old with Graves' ophthalmopathy. Sequencing used blood. CDR3 bases: TGTGCCAGCAGTTTATTGGCGGGAGTGGGCGAGCAGTACTTC. It is translated as CASSLLAGVGEQYF.